What follows describes a single T cell receptor beta chain. The CDR3 length is 12 residues. Trimming removed 2 bases at V and 6 bases at J, with 6 bases between. CDR1 and CDR2 (germline): SGHTA, FQGNSA. The sample is drawn from a study of blood T cell repertoires in COVID-19. Study context: There were acute and convalescent COVID-19 samples, and they came from the United States, Italy and Spain. The cDNA or gDNA used as material had been derived from T cells, B-cell-depleted T cells, or PBMCs.

Followed over time, Seattle patients had been enrolled while infection was active. In the source study's methods: Amplification of reference gene primers was used by the study to estimate nucleated cell counts. Libraries were prepared by immunoSEQ multiplex PCR; TCRdb keeps only in-frame clonotypes and omits some of them. V and J calls and clone size are copied from that table; D and trimming were computed from the DNA. The sample lists hundreds of thousands of clones, 87% occurring once. The V and J genes are TRBV7-2 and TRBJ2-3; D is unclear. The material sequenced was peripheral blood. This TCR came from a woman aged 45-65 years with COVID-19, enrolled during active disease. CDR3 region: CASSLMRDTQYF. DNA of the CDR3: TGTGCCAGCAGCTTAATGCGGGATACGCAGTATTTT.